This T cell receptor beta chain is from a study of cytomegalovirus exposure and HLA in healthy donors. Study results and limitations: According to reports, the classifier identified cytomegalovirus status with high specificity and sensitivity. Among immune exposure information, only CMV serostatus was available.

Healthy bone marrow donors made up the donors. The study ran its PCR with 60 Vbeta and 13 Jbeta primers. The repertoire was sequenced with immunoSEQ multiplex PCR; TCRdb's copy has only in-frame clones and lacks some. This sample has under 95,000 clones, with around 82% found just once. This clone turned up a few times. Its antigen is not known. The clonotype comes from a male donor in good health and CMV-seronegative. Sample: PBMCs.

CDR3 in amino acids: CASSPGGGGDWTNTEAFF. CDR3 coding DNA: TGCGCCAGCAGCCCCGGCGGTGGGGGCGATTGGACGAACACTGAAGCTTTCTTT. The gene calls are TRBV5-1 and TRBJ1-1; maybe TRBD1 (6 bases). Trimming removed 4 bases at V and 1 base at J, with 23 bases between. The CDR3 totals 18 residues. CDR1 is SGHRS, CDR2 YFSETQ, per germline.